Listed below are T cell receptor beta chains from one sample, sequenced in a study of blood T cell repertoires in COVID-19. The method was immunoSEQ multiplex PCR; TCRdb's version includes in-frame clones alone and lacks a portion of them. The sample contains some 180,000 clones, 80% of which appear only once. The sequencing sample was made of PBMCs or T cells enriched from blood (not recorded which). These receptors were obtained from a man between 60 and 70 years old who had been exposed to COVID-19. Both conserved end residues are part of each CDR3.

v_gene: TRBV21-1
j_gene: TRBJ1-1
CDR3aa: CASSIDRGRLYVAEAFF

v_gene: TRBV7-8
j_gene: TRBJ2-7
CDR3aa: CASSQTGLSYEQYF

v_gene: TRBV5-1
j_gene: TRBJ2-5
CDR3aa: CASSLGPASGSFYAETQYF

v_gene: TRBV5-1
j_gene: TRBJ2-1
CDR3aa: CASSLRDEQFF

v_gene: TRBV9
j_gene: TRBJ2-3
CDR3aa: CASSVLAASTDTQYF

v_gene: TRBV7-9
j_gene: TRBJ2-3
CDR3aa: CASSPSGSKVDTQYF

v_gene: TRBV25-1
j_gene: TRBJ1-2
CDR3aa: CASSEGGNNYGYTF

v_gene: TRBV24-1
j_gene: TRBJ2-7
CDR3aa: CATSDYRGREQYF

v_gene: TRBV24-1
j_gene: TRBJ2-1
CDR3aa: CATTGGSSYNEQFF

v_gene: TRBV5-4
j_gene: TRBJ2-7
CDR3aa: CASSPWDSSYEQYF

v_gene: TRBV7-2
j_gene: TRBJ2-3
CDR3aa: CASSFLGLAGGPTTDTQYF

v_gene: TRBV7-2
j_gene: TRBJ2-7
CDR3aa: CASSSDRVYEQYF

v_gene: TRBV4-3
j_gene: TRBJ2-3
CDR3aa: CASSQDWAESTDTQYF

v_gene: TRBV20-1
j_gene: TRBJ1-1
CDR3aa: CSAPGTEAFF

v_gene: TRBV7-9
j_gene: TRBJ1-2
CDR3aa: CASSPGNGGYTF

v_gene: TRBV25-1
j_gene: TRBJ1-4
CDR3aa: CASSEYSGTGNEKLFF

v_gene: TRBV11-1
j_gene: TRBJ2-1
CDR3aa: CASSLGGGWSNEQFF